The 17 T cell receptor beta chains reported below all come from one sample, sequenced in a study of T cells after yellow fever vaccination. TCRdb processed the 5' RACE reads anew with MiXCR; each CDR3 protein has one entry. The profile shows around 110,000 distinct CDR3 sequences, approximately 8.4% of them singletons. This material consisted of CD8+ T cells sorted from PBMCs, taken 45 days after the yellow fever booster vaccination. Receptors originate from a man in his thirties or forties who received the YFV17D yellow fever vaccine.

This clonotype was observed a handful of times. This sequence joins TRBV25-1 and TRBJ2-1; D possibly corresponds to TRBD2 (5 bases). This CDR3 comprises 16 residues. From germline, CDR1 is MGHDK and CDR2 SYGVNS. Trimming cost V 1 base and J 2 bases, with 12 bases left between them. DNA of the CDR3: TGTGCCAGCAGTGAATCGCGGGCGCCCCCCTACAATGAGCAGTTCTTC. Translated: CASSESRAPPYNEQFF.

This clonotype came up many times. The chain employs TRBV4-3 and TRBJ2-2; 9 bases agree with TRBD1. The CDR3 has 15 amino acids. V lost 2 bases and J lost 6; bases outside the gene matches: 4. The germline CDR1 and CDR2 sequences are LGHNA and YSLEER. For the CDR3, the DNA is TGCGCCAGCAGCCAAACAGGACAGGGGTCCGGGGAGCTGTTTTTT. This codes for CASSQTGQGSGELFF.

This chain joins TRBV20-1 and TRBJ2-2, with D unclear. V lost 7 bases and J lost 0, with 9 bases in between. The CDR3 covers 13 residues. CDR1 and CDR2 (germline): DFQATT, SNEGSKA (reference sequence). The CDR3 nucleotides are TGCAGTGATAGCAGGCCGAACACCGGGGAGCTGTTTTTT. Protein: CSDSRPNTGELFF.

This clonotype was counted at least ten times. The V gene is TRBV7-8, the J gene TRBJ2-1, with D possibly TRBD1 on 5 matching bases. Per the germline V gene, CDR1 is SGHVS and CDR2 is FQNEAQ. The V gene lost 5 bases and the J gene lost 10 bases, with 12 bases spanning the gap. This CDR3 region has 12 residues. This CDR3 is CASSPLGHEQFF. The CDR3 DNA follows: TGTGCCAGCAGCCCCCTGGGGCACGAGCAGTTCTTC.

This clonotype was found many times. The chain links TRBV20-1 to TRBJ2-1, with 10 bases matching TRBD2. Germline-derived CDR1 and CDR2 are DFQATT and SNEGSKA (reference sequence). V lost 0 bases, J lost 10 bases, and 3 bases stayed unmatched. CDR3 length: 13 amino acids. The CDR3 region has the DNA TGCAGTGCTAGAGATCCGGGACTAGCGGAGCAGTTCTTC. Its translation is CSARDPGLAEQFF.

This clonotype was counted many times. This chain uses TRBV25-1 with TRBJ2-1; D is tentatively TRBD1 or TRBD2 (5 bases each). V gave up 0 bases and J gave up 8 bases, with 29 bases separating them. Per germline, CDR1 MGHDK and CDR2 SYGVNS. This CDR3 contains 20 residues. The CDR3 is CASSEYYRLGDGDPVHEQFF. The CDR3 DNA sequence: TGTGCCAGCAGTGAATATTATAGGCTAGGGGACGGAGATCCTGTCCATGAGCAGTTCTTC.

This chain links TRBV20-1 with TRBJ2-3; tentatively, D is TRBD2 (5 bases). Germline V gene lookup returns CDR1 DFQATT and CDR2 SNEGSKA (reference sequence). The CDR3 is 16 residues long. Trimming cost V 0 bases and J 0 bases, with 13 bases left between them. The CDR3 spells CSARDRRSASTDTQYF. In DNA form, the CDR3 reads TGCAGTGCTAGAGATCGGAGGTCTGCTAGCACAGATACGCAGTATTTT.

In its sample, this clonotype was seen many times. The CDR3 is CASSPGTGEQPQHF. CDR3 bases: TGCGCCAGCAGCCCCGGGACAGGGGAACAGCCCCAGCATTTT. The chain employs TRBV5-1 and TRBJ1-5; the match to TRBD1 covers 10 bases. The CDR3 totals 14 residues. The V gene's germline CDR1 is SGHRS and CDR2 YFSETQ. After removal of 4 bases from V and 7 bases from J, the junction contained 5 bases not matched to a gene.

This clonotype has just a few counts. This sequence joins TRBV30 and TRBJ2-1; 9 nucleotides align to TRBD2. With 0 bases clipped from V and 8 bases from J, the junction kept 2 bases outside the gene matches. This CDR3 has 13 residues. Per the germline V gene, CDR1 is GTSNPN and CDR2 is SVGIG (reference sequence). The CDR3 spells CAWSVSGSDEQFF. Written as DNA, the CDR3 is TGTGCCTGGAGTGTTAGCGGGAGCGATGAGCAGTTCTTC.

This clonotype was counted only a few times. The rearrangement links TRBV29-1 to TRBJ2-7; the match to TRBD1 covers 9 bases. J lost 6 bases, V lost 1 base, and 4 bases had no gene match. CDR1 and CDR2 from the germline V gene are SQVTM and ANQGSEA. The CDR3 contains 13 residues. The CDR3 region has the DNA TGCAGCGTTGAAGGGACAGGGGATGGCGAGCAGTACTTC. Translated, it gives CSVEGTGDGEQYF.

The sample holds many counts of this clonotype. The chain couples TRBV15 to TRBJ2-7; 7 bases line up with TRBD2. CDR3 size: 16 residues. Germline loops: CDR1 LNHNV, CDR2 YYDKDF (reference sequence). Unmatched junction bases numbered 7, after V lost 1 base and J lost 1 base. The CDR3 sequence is CATSRVPSGGSYEQYF. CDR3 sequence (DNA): TGTGCCACCAGCAGAGTGCCTAGCGGAGGGTCCTACGAGCAGTACTTC. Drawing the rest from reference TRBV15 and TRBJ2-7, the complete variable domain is DAMVIQNPRYQVTQFGKPVTLSCSQTLNHNVMYWYQQKSSQAPKLLFHYYDKDFNNEADTPDNFQSRRPNTSFCFLDIRSPGLGDTAMYLCATSRVPSGGSYEQYFGPGTRLTVT.

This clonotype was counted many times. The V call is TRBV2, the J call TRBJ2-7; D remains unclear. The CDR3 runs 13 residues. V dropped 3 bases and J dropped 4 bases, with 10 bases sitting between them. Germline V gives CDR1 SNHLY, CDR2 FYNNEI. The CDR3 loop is CASSDYAEYEQYF. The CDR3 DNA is TGTGCCAGCAGTGACTATGCTGAATACGAGCAGTACTTC.

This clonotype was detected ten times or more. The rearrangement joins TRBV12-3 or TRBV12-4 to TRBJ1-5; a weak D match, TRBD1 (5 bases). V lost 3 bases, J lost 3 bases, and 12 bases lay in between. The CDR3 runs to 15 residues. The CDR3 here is CASSLAGNLNQPQHF. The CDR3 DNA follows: TGTGCCAGCAGTTTGGCAGGGAATCTCAATCAGCCCCAGCATTTT.

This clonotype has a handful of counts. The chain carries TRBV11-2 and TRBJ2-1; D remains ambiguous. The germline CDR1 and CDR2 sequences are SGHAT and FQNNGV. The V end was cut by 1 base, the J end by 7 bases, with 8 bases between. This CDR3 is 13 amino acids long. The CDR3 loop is CASSLGRTNEQFF. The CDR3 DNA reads TGTGCCAGCAGCTTAGGCAGAACAAATGAGCAGTTCTTC.

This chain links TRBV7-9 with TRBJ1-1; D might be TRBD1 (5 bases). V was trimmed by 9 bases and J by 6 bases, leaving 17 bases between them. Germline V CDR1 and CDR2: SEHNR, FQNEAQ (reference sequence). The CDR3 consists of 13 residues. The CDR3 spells CARAPLWGAEAFF. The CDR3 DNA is TGTGCCAGAGCCCCGTTATGGGGGGCTGAAGCTTTCTTT.

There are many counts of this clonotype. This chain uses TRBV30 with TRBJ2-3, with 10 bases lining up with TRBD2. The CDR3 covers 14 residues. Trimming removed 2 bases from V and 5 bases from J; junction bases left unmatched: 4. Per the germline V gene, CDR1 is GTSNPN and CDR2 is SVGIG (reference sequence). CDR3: CAWSLAGAKDTQYF. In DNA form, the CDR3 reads TGTGCCTGGAGTCTAGCGGGAGCGAAAGATACGCAGTATTTT.

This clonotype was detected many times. This chain's CDR3 is CAIWGGALSETQYF. The CDR3 nucleotides read TGTGCCATCTGGGGGGGCGCTTTATCGGAGACCCAGTACTTC. The V gene is TRBV10-3, the J gene TRBJ2-5; tentatively, D is TRBD2 (7 bases). CDR1 is ENHRY, CDR2 SYGVKD, per germline. CDR3 length: 14 amino acids. V was cut by 8 bases and J by 5 bases, with 18 bases left in between.